Each of the 20 T cell receptor beta chains below was sequenced from the same sample in a study of cytomegalovirus exposure and HLA in healthy donors. It was with 60 Vbeta and 13 Jbeta primers that the PCR ran. Data came from immunoSEQ multiplex PCR; TCRdb stores just in-frame clones and leaves some out. Of roughly 250,000 clones in the sample, approximately 84% were seen once. The sequenced material came from PBMCs. Every receptor here comes from a woman between 40 and 50 years old in good health and CMV-seropositive.

This clone appeared once. CDR3 protein: CASSLWTGVGTEAFF. The CDR3 coding sequence is TGTGCCAGCTCACTATGGACAGGGGTGGGGACTGAAGCTTTCTTT. This chain joins TRBV18 and TRBJ1-1; 9 bases map to TRBD1. CDR1 and CDR2 from the germline V gene are KGHSH and LQKENI. V lost 4 bases, J lost 5 bases, and 8 bases stayed unmatched. The CDR3 sequence is 15 residues long.

A few counts support this clone. Sequence at one end of the junction differs from germline and may be a read error. The chain carries TRBV28 and TRBJ2-3; TRBD1 aligns across 11 bases. The CDR3 is 14 residues long. Germline assignment: CDR1 MDHEN and CDR2 SYDVKM. The CDR3 sequence: CASSSPGTGGNPLF. The CDR3 nucleotides are TGTGCCAGCAGTTCCCCCGGGACAGGGGGAAACCCCCTTTTT.

V usage is TRBV7-9 and J usage is TRBJ2-7, with 9 positions matching TRBD1. The CDR3 is 14 amino acids. Germline values: CDR1 SEHNR, CDR2 FQNEAQ (reference sequence). V shed 9 bases, J shed 7 bases, and the junction held 13 bases outside the gene matches. The CDR3 region is CASAAGQGALEQYF. In nucleotides, the CDR3 is TGTGCCAGTGCCGCGGGACAGGGAGCTTTGGAGCAGTACTTC.

This clone came up a few times. The chain uses TRBV7-9 and TRBJ2-5, with TRBD2 identical over 9 bases. Trimming cost V 3 bases and J 1 base; bases outside gene matches: 3. The CDR3 runs to 15 residues. CDR1 SEHNR and CDR2 FQNEAQ come from the germline V gene (reference sequence). This chain's CDR3 is CASSFPSGTQETQYF. CDR3 coding DNA: TGTGCCAGCAGCTTTCCTAGCGGGACCCAAGAGACCCAGTACTTC.

The chain is built from TRBV7-9 and TRBJ1-6; no firm D call. Germline CDR1 SEHNR, CDR2 FQNEAQ (reference sequence). This CDR3 region has 16 residues. With 0 bases removed from V and 0 bases from J, the gap between germline ends came to 6 bases. CDR3 protein: CASSLAIPSYNSPLHF. The DNA for the CDR3 is TGTGCCAGCAGCTTAGCTATCCCCTCCTATAATTCACCCCTCCACTTT. The full variable domain, completed using reference TRBV7-9 and TRBJ1-6, is DTGVSQNPRHKITKRGQNVTFRCDPISEHNRLYWYRQTLGQGPEFLTYFQNEAQLEKSRLLSDRFSAERPKGSFSTLEIQRTEQGDSAMYLCASSLAIPSYNSPLHFGNGTRLTVT.

The chain links TRBV2 to TRBJ1-2; D is unresolved. There are 14 residues in the CDR3. The germline V gene has CDR1 SNHLY and CDR2 FYNNEI. Trimming shortened V by 6 bases and J by 4 bases, and 15 bases separated the two germline ends. Here the CDR3 DNA reads TGTGCCAGCAGGGAACCCAGCGAGTTCTATGGCTACACCTTC. Translating gives CASREPSEFYGYTF.

V gene TRBV28 combines with J gene TRBJ2-7; D might be TRBD1 (6 bases). The germline CDR1 and CDR2 sequences are MDHEN and SYDVKM. Trimming took 3 bases from V and 3 from J, leaving 12 bases between them. CDR3 size: 14 residues. The CDR3 reads CASSFFGQRYEQYF. CDR3 DNA sequence: TGTGCCAGCAGTTTTTTCGGACAGCGCTACGAGCAGTACTTC.

The chain employs TRBV5-4 and TRBJ2-5; 7 nucleotides match TRBD1. V dropped 0 bases and J dropped 5; count of bases not matched to a gene: 4. This CDR3 has 14 residues. CDR1 SGHNT and CDR2 YYREEE come from the germline V gene (reference sequence). The CDR3 bases are TGTGCCAGCAGCTTGGGACAGGGTGCCGAGACCCAGTACTTC. Amino acids: CASSLGQGAETQYF. Looking up the rest from reference TRBV5-4 and TRBJ2-5 gives the full variable domain: ETGVTQSPTHLIKTRGQQVTLRCSSQSGHNTVSWYQQALGQGPQFIFQYYREEENGRGNFPPRFSGLQFPNYSSELNVNALELDDSALYLCASSLGQGAETQYFGPGTRLLVL.

V gene TRBV2 combines with J gene TRBJ1-1; possibly TRBD1 for D (5 bases). V dropped 2 bases and J dropped 9 bases, with 7 bases sitting between them. The germline CDR1 and CDR2 sequences are SNHLY and FYNNEI. This CDR3 region has 11 residues. The CDR3 DNA sequence: TGTGCCAGCAGTGAACACAGGAAAGCTTTCTTT. It codes for CASSEHRKAFF. Full variable domain (missing parts from reference TRBV2 and TRBJ1-1): EPEVTQTPSHQVTQMGQEVILRCVPISNHLYFYWYRQILGQKVEFLVSFYNNEISEKSEIFDDQFSVERPDGSNFTLKIRSTKLEDSAMYFCASSEHRKAFFGQGTRLTVV.

The chain has TRBV19 and TRBJ1-5; tentative D call: TRBD1 (5 bases). CDR1 is LNHDA and CDR2 is SQIVND in the germline V gene (reference sequence). The CDR3 contains 16 residues. Between the trimmed V and J ends, which lost 0 bases and 2 bases, there was a span of 11 bases. CDR3 residues: CASSIDSTGGNQPQHF. CDR3 sequence (DNA): TGTGCCAGTAGTATAGATTCTACGGGGGGCAATCAGCCCCAGCATTTT.

The rearrangement uses TRBV27 and TRBJ2-1, with 10 bases aligning to TRBD1. The CDR3 length is 15 residues. V dropped 5 bases and J dropped 10; count of bases not matched to a gene: 11. Germline V gene data show CDR1 as MNHEY and CDR2 as SMNVEV (reference sequence). CDR3 in amino acids: CASSPLTGGAGEQFF. The CDR3 nucleotides read TGTGCCAGCAGTCCTCTGACAGGGGGCGCGGGAGAGCAGTTCTTC.

The chain carries TRBV6-5 and TRBJ2-7; D unclear. This CDR3 has 14 amino acids. Looked up from germline, CDR1 is MNHEY and CDR2 is SVGAGI. Trimming took 0 bases from V and 4 from J, leaving 10 bases between them. This CDR3 reads CASSYSEFLYEQYF. Written as DNA, the CDR3 is TGTGCCAGCAGTTACTCAGAGTTTTTGTACGAGCAGTACTTC.

The J gene is TRBJ1-1, the V gene TRBV19, with D possibly TRBD1 on 5 matching bases. The V gene lost 7 bases and the J gene lost 5 bases, with 20 bases spanning the gap. CDR1 is LNHDA, CDR2 SQIVND, per germline (reference sequence). This CDR3 contains 15 residues. The CDR3 DNA reads as TGTGCCAGTACCTTTACCAGGGAAGAGCCTACTGAAGCTTTCTTT. It yields the protein CASTFTREEPTEAFF.

This rearrangement joins TRBV30 to TRBJ1-4; D is ambiguous. This CDR3 region has 15 residues. CDR1 is GTSNPN and CDR2 is SVGIG in the germline V gene (reference sequence). V was pared by 0 bases and J by 0 bases, with 8 bases between. For the CDR3, the DNA is TGTGCCTGGAGTGTAGACACCACAACTAATGAAAAACTGTTTTTT. This codes for CAWSVDTTTNEKLFF.

V gene TRBV6-5 combines with J gene TRBJ1-1, with D possibly being TRBD1 (5 bases). The CDR3 runs 13 residues. Per the germline V gene, CDR1 is MNHEY and CDR2 is SVGAGI. V was cut by 6 bases and J by 7 bases, with 15 bases left in between. For the CDR3, the DNA is TGTGCCAGCAGCTCCGGGGGGATCAGTGAAGCTTTCTTT. It yields the protein CASSSGGISEAFF.

The chain uses TRBV4-3 and TRBJ2-2, with 8 bases fitting TRBD2. CDR1 and CDR2 from the germline V gene are LGHNA and YSLEER. After removal of 0 bases from V and 3 bases from J, the junction contained 6 bases not matched to a gene. CDR3 length: 17 residues. The CDR3 sequence: CASSQDVASGYTGELFF. The CDR3 region has the DNA TGCGCCAGCAGCCAAGATGTGGCTAGCGGGTACACCGGGGAGCTGTTTTTT.

The genes are TRBV5-4 and TRBJ2-5; D is unresolved. Germline-derived CDR1 and CDR2 are SGHNT and YYREEE (reference sequence). The CDR3 loop spans 13 amino acids. Trimming removed 3 bases at V and 1 base at J, with 7 bases between. CDR3: CASSSGSQETQYF. The DNA of the CDR3 is TGTGCCAGCAGCTCGGGTAGCCAAGAGACCCAGTACTTC.

This clone showed up just once. The chain has TRBV27 and TRBJ2-5, with 7 bases aligning to TRBD2. Losses at the gene ends were 5 bases for V and 4 bases for J; bases not matched to a gene: 13. The CDR3 contains 16 residues. Germline CDR1 MNHEY, CDR2 SMNVEV (reference sequence). Written as DNA, the CDR3 is TGTGCCAGCAGTCCCGGACTAGGAATGCACCGAGAGACCCAGTACTTC. This gives the protein CASSPGLGMHRETQYF.

The V call is TRBV15, the J call TRBJ2-1; 7 bases agree with TRBD2. The CDR3 covers 15 residues. With V trimmed by 0 bases and J by 5 bases, 4 bases remained unmatched. Germline values: CDR1 LNHNV, CDR2 YYDKDF (reference sequence). The CDR3 protein is CATSRDQAGDNEQFF. The CDR3, as DNA: TGTGCCACCAGCAGAGATCAGGCGGGGGACAATGAGCAGTTCTTC.

The gene calls are TRBV7-8 and TRBJ2-7; maybe TRBD1 (6 bases). V lost 5 bases and J lost 3, with 11 bases in between. This CDR3 is 13 amino acids long. CDR1 is SGHVS, CDR2 FQNEAQ, per germline. The CDR3 reads CASSQDSNYEQYF. CDR3 sequence (DNA): TGTGCCAGCAGCCAGGACAGCAACTACGAGCAGTACTTC. The entire variable domain, with the rest obtained from reference TRBV7-8 and TRBJ2-7, is as follows: GAGVSQSPRYKVAKRGQDVALRCDPISGHVSLFWYQQALGQGPEFLTYFQNEAQLDKSGLPSDRFFAERPEGSVSTLKIQRTQQEDSAVYLCASSQDSNYEQYFGPGTRLTVT.